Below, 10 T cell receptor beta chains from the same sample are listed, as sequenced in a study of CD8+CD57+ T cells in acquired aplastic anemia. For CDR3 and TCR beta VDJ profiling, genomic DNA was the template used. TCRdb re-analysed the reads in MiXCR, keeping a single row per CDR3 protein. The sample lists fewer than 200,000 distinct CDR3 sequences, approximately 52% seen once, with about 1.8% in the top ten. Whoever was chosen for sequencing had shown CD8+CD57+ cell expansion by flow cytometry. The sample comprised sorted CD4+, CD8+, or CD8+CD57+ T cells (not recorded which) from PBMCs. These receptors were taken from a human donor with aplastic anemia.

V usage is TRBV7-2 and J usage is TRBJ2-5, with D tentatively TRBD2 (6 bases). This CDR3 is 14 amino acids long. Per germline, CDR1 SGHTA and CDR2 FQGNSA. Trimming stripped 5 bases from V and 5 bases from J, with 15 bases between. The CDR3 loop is CASSPKTGRETQYF. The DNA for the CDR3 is TGTGCCAGCAGCCCCAAAACGGGGAGGGAGACCCAGTACTTC.

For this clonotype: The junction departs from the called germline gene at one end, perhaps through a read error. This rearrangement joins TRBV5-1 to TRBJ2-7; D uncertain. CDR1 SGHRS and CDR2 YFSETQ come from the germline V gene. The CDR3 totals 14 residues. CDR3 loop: CAGSFGVGLGEQYF. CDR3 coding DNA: TGCGCCGGCAGCTTTGGGGTCGGCCTTGGGGAGCAGTACTTC. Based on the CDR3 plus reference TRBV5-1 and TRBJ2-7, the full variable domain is KAGVTQTPRYLIKTRGQQVTLSCSPISGHRSVSWYQQTPGQGLQFLFEYFSETQRNKGNFPGRFSGRQFSNSRSEMNVSTLELGDSALYLCAGSFGVGLGEQYFGPGTRLTVT.

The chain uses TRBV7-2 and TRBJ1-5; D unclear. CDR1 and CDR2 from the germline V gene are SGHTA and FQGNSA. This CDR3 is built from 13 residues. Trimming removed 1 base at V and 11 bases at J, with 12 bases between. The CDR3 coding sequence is TGTGCCAGCAGCTTAGGCGGGAGTAAGACCCAGCATTTT. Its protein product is CASSLGGSKTQHF.

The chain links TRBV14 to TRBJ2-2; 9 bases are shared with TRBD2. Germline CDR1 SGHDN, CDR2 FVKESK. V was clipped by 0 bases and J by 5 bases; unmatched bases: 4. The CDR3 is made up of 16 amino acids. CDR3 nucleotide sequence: TGTGCCAGCAGCCAAGAGATCCTAGCGGGAACCGGGGAGCTGTTTTTT. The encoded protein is CASSQEILAGTGELFF.

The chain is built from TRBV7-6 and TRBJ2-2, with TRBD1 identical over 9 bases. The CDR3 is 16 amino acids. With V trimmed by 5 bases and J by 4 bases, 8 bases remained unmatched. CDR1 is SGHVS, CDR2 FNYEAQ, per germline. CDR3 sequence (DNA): TGTGCCAGCAGCGGACAGGGGTTAAGGGGCACCGGGGAGCTGTTTTTT. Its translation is CASSGQGLRGTGELFF.

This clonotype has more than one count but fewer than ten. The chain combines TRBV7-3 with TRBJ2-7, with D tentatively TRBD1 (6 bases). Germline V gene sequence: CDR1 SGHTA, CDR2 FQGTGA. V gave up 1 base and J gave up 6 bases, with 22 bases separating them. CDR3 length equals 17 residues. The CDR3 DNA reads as TGTGCCAGCAGCTTAATCGGAGACGGGACAAGCCCCACCGAGCAGTACTTC. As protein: CASSLIGDGTSPTEQYF. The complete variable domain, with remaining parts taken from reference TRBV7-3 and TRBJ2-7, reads GAGVSQTPSNKVTEKGKYVELRCDPISGHTALYWYRQSLGQGPEFLIYFQGTGAADDSGLPNDRFFAVRPEGSVSTLKIQRTERGDSAVYLCASSLIGDGTSPTEQYFGPGTRLTVT.

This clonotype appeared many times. The CDR3 DNA sequence: TGCAGAGCCGTGGGACAGGGAGTAAATGAGCAGTTCTTC. Translating gives CRAVGQGVNEQFF. The gene calls are TRBV20-1 and TRBJ2-1; TRBD1 aligns across 9 bases. The CDR3 is 13 amino acids. Germline V CDR1 and CDR2: DFQATT, SNEGSKA (reference sequence).

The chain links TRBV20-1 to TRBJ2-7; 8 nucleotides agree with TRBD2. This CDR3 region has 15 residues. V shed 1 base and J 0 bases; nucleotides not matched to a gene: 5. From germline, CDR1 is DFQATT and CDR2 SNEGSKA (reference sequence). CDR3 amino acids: CSARALLADSYEQYF. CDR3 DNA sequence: TGCAGTGCTAGAGCCCTACTAGCGGACTCCTACGAGCAGTACTTC.

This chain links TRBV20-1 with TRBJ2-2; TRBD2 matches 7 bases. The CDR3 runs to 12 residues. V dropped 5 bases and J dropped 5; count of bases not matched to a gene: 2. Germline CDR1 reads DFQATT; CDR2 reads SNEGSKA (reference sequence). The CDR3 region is CSAYGGTGELFF. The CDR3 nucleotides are TGCAGTGCTTACGGGGGGACCGGGGAGCTGTTTTTT.

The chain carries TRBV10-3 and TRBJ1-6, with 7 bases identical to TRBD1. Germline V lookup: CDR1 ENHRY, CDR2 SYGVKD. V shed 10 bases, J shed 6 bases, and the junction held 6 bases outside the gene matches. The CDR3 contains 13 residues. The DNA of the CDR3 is TGTGCCACCCGACAGGGCTCTAATTCACCCCTCCACTTT. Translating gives CATRQGSNSPLHF.